This T cell receptor (beta chain) was identified during a study of T cells in narcolepsy (dated by TCRdb to 2017 to 2018). Study-wide context: The study enrolled patients with narcolepsy type 1 or type 2 (NT1, NT2) together with healthy control donors. To look for autoreactive T cells in narcolepsy patients that target self-antigens of hypocretin neurons (hypocretin, TRIB2), the study used TCR Vbeta sequencing to follow clonotypes in blood and CSF.

On this clone itself: Its cognate antigen has yet to be identified. Per-base quality was not reported, and no clone a single base away is much larger than it.

Findings and caveats that apply to the study as a whole: In plots comparing CSF and blood CD4+ T cell clonotypes from the same patient, HCRT-specific and TRIB2-specific autoreactive clonotypes were highlighted. Certain blood memory CD4+ repertoires from patients and controls had no sequences that matched autoreactive T cell clones. Numbers of sequenced blood memory CD4+ clonotypes were comparable, averaging about 39,494 in patients and more than 30,000 in controls. Autoreactive clonotypes were reported to be detected serially in the blood of the same patients and of different patients, but not in the blood of healthy controls.

Its CDR3 holds 14 amino acids, cysteine through phenylalanine. CDR3 DNA only is kept here, 42 bases in frame from base 1. The V end loses 4 bases and the J end loses 11 bases, and a stretch of 18 bases separates them. Per the germline V gene (reference sequence), GTSNPN is the CDR1 and SVGIG is the CDR2. Library creation used the immunoSEQ multiplex PCR assay. Imported from immuneACCESS, the table was reduced by TCRdb to in-frame sequences with V and J called. These copies leave out some clones; in studies compared against another copy, an unresolved V gene accounts for under half, and the cause of the remainder is not known. This sample gives some 25,000 clones in total; 60% to 75% of them show up just once. Of the sample, 10% to 15% falls within the top ten clones. For TCR Vbeta sequencing, memory CD4+ T cells were sorted ex vivo from the peripheral blood of both healthy controls and narcolepsy patients.

The V and J genes are TRBV30 and TRBJ1-6; no D gene is confidently identified. This sequence was found in a human donor in good health. The specimen sequenced was memory (CD45RA-) CD4+ T cells from blood. The sample's cell subset or site, from its label and the paper: memory T cells sorted ex vivo from peripheral blood. The DNA sequence is TGTGCCTGGACTTTAATGGAGGGTTCGGCACCCCTCCACTTT. It codes for CAWTLMEGSAPLHF.